These 15 T cell receptor beta chains were all obtained from the same sample, sequenced in a study of shared clonotypes between healthy human individuals. Using immunoSEQ multiplex PCR, the repertoire was profiled, and TCRdb retains in-frame clones only, with some absent. The sample records more than 900,000 clones, around 78% being singletons. Sequencing was carried out using memory CD4+ T cells from PBMCs. Noted subset: CD45RA-negative fraction. The receptors were sampled from a man between 18 and 35 years old in good health. Some clones in this sample may be carry-over from other donors' samples.

V is TRBV28 and J is TRBJ2-1; 14 bases agree with TRBD2. Germline trimming cut 5 bases from V and 7 bases from J; bases unmatched to any gene: 4. The CDR3 extends over 15 amino acids. Germline CDR1 reads MDHEN; CDR2 reads SYDVKM. CDR3 residues: CASSPGLAGVNEQFF. The CDR3 DNA is TGTGCCAGCAGTCCGGGACTAGCGGGAGTAAATGAGCAGTTCTTC.

This clone has ten or more counts. The chain has TRBV6-5 and TRBJ2-7; the D gene is possibly TRBD1 (5 bases). Germline V lookup: CDR1 MNHEY, CDR2 SVGAGI. The CDR3 sequence is 15 residues long. Trimming took 2 bases from V and 2 from J, leaving 13 bases between them. The CDR3 protein is CASSYGREKTYEQYF. DNA for the CDR3: TGTGCCAGCAGTTACGGCAGGGAAAAAACCTACGAGCAGTACTTC.

This clone turned up a few times. The chain has TRBV5-6 and TRBJ2-2; D perhaps matches TRBD2 (5 bases). Trimming took 3 bases from V and 4 from J, leaving 13 bases between them. Germline lookup yields CDR1 SGHDT and CDR2 YYEEEE. There are 15 residues in the CDR3. CDR3 coding DNA: TGTGCCAGCAGCTCCCCTAGCAGGTCCACCGGGGAGCTGTTTTTT. Its protein is CASSSPSRSTGELFF.

The rearrangement links TRBV28 to TRBJ1-2; maybe TRBD1 (6 bases). CDR3 length: 13 amino acids. The germline gives CDR1 MDHEN, CDR2 SYDVKM. Trimming took off 10 bases at V and 0 bases at J, with 12 bases between the two ends. The CDR3 loop reads CATRTDPNYGYTF. The CDR3 DNA reads as TGTGCCACCAGGACAGATCCTAACTATGGCTACACCTTC.

The chain links TRBV5-4 to TRBJ2-7, with D maybe TRBD1 (5 bases). Germline V gene data show CDR1 as SGHNT and CDR2 as YYREEE (reference sequence). The CDR3 totals 14 residues. The V and J ends lost 5 bases and 2 bases respectively, with 14 bases between them. The CDR3 region is CASRAQDLPYEQYF. As DNA, the CDR3 is TGTGCCAGCAGGGCACAGGACCTCCCCTACGAGCAGTACTTC.

CDR3 loop: CAWSLRLNQPQHF. The CDR3 DNA reads as TGTGCCTGGAGTTTACGGCTCAATCAGCCCCAGCATTTT. This rearrangement joins TRBV30 to TRBJ1-5; no clear D. Per the germline V gene, CDR1 is GTSNPN and CDR2 is SVGIG (reference sequence). The CDR3 contains 13 residues. V dropped 2 bases and J dropped 3 bases, with 8 bases sitting between them.

This chain links TRBV30 with TRBJ2-7; tentatively, D is TRBD1 or TRBD2 (5 bases each). Germline assignment: CDR1 GTSNPN and CDR2 SVGIG (reference sequence). V was shortened by 1 base and J by 6 bases, with 10 bases between the two germline ends. The CDR3 totals 12 residues. The chain's CDR3 is CAWSEGPLEQYF. DNA of the CDR3: TGTGCCTGGAGTGAGGGACCTCTCGAGCAGTACTTC.

This clone appeared many times. V gene TRBV18 combines with J gene TRBJ1-2; TRBD1 matches at 7 bases. V gave up 2 bases and J gave up 8 bases; unmatched junction bases: 5. The germline V gene encodes CDR1 KGHSH and CDR2 LQKENI. This CDR3 is 13 amino acids long. CDR3 DNA sequence: TGTGCCAGCTCACCAAGGACAGGAGAAGGCTACACCTTC. Its protein is CASSPRTGEGYTF.

In this sample, this clone turned up a few times. This chain links TRBV5-1 with TRBJ1-2; D possibly corresponds to TRBD1 (5 bases). This CDR3 comprises 14 residues. V was clipped by 7 bases and J by 6 bases, with 19 bases between them. CDR1 and CDR2 from the germline V gene are SGHRS and YFSETQ. The CDR3 region has the DNA TGCGCCAGCTCCCGCGGGGGAGGGACTGATGGCTACACCTTC. Its protein is CASSRGGGTDGYTF.

This chain uses TRBV6-6 with TRBJ2-1; 8 bases align to TRBD1. The germline V gene has CDR1 MNHNY and CDR2 SVGAGI (reference sequence). The CDR3 is 16 amino acids. Unmatched junction bases numbered 17, after V lost 4 bases and J lost 12 bases. The CDR3 region has the DNA TGTGCCAGCAGTTCCCCGCCGGGACAGGACGTACTAAGGCAGTTCTTC. This translates into CASSSPPGQDVLRQFF.

This clone was seen just once. The chain combines TRBV4-2 with TRBJ2-3; possible D gene TRBD2, 6 bases. The germline V gene encodes CDR1 LGHNA and CDR2 YNFKEQ. The V end lost 0 bases, the J end lost 1 base, and 14 bases lay between the germline ends. The CDR3 is 17 amino acids. CDR3 nucleotides: TGTGCCAGCAGCCAAGATACGGCGGGACGAGGCACAGATACGCAGTATTTT. It encodes CASSQDTAGRGTDTQYF.

The J gene is TRBJ1-5, the V gene TRBV19, with TRBD1 identical over 7 bases. CDR1 is LNHDA, CDR2 SQIVND, per germline (reference sequence). This CDR3 is 15 amino acids long. After removal of 8 bases from V and 2 bases from J, the junction contained 9 bases not matched to a gene. This CDR3 is CASALNRGGNQPQHF. CDR3 coding DNA: TGTGCCAGTGCCCTAAACAGGGGAGGCAATCAGCCCCAGCATTTT.

This clone was counted only a few times. J is TRBJ2-7 and V is TRBV5-6; 9 nucleotides align to TRBD1. Trimming at V came to 3 bases and at J to 4 bases, leaving 8 bases not matched to a gene. This CDR3 contains 15 residues. From germline, CDR1 is SGHDT and CDR2 YYEEEE. This chain's CDR3 is CASSSTPGTGYEQYF. CDR3 nucleotides: TGTGCCAGCAGCTCTACCCCCGGGACAGGGTACGAGCAGTACTTC.

The V call is TRBV5-1, the J call TRBJ1-3; no reliable D call. Germline CDR1 SGHRS, CDR2 YFSETQ. Trimming cost V 0 bases and J 3 bases, with 13 bases left between them. CDR3 size: 16 residues. In DNA, the CDR3 is TGCGCCAGCAGCTTGGCGGGTCTTCGATATGGAAACACCATATATTTT. This codes for CASSLAGLRYGNTIYF.

The chain couples TRBV2 to TRBJ1-5; D uncertain. Germline V gives CDR1 SNHLY, CDR2 FYNNEI. This CDR3 region has 13 residues. The V and J ends lost 4 bases and 3 bases respectively, with 7 bases between them. CDR3 loop: CASSVIDNQPQHF. The CDR3 region has the DNA TGTGCCAGCAGTGTAATCGACAATCAGCCCCAGCATTTT.